The 26 T cell receptor beta chains below come from one sample, sequenced in a study of early T cells in non-severe SARS-CoV-2 infection. TCRdb used MiXCR to reprocess the 5' RACE reads, holding one entry per CDR3 protein. Of around 57,000 distinct CDR3 sequences in the sample, roughly 6.2% were seen once. Material: whole blood. These receptor sequences come from an adult who was a healthcare worker with PCR-confirmed SARS-CoV-2 infection or an uninfected control (not recorded which).

This clonotype was observed a few times. The genes are TRBV7-8 and TRBJ2-2; no firm D call. The CDR3 has 15 amino acids. Germline assignment: CDR1 SGHVS and CDR2 FQNEAQ. Trimming took off 4 bases at V and 7 bases at J, with 16 bases between the two ends. CDR3 amino acids: CASSSSENVGGELFF. The CDR3 DNA is TGTGCCAGCAGCTCATCGGAGAACGTGGGCGGGGAGCTGTTTTTT.

This clonotype occurred a few times. CDR3 bases: TGTGCCAGCACCCTGGGACTAGCGGGTTTGGCCTACAATGAGCAGTTCTTC. Amino acid sequence: CASTLGLAGLAYNEQFF. V gene TRBV12-3 or TRBV12-4 combines with J gene TRBJ2-1; 12 bases are a match to TRBD2. V lost 7 bases to trimming and J lost 2 bases; unmatched junction nucleotides: 9. The CDR3 runs 17 residues.

This clonotype has a handful of counts. This chain connects TRBV7-9 to TRBJ1-4; no reliable D call. The CDR3 loop spans 14 amino acids. Trimming shortened V by 5 bases and J by 0 bases, and 7 bases separated the two germline ends. CDR1 is SEHNR and CDR2 is FQNEAQ in the germline V gene (reference sequence). The CDR3 region is CASSVQATNEKLFF. The CDR3 DNA sequence: TGTGCCAGCAGCGTTCAAGCAACTAATGAAAAACTGTTTTTT.

The rearrangement links TRBV11-2 to TRBJ2-7, with D possibly called TRBD1 or TRBD2 (6 bases each). Deletions cut 3 bases from V and 3 bases from J, with 12 bases between. The CDR3 spans 14 residues. CDR1 is SGHAT, CDR2 FQNNGV, per germline. In DNA form, the CDR3 reads TGTGCCAGCAGCTTGCGGGACAATTACTACGAGCAGTACTTC. This sequence encodes CASSLRDNYYEQYF.

This clonotype appeared a few times. J is TRBJ2-3 and V is TRBV19; tentatively, D is TRBD2 (5 bases). The CDR3 contains 15 residues. V was trimmed by 9 bases and J by 0 bases, leaving 16 bases between them. Germline loops: CDR1 LNHDA, CDR2 SQIVND (reference sequence). The chain's CDR3 is CASQDGRASTDTQYF. As DNA, the CDR3 is TGTGCCAGCCAAGACGGGCGGGCTAGCACAGATACGCAGTATTTT.

This clonotype came up a few times. The gene calls are TRBV20-1 and TRBJ2-7; no definite D call. Trimming stripped 2 bases from V and 7 bases from J, with 21 bases between. CDR1 and CDR2 (germline): DFQATT, SNEGSKA (reference sequence). This CDR3 has 15 amino acids. The CDR3 here is CSARTNRGPSREQYF. For the CDR3, the DNA is TGCAGTGCTAGAACTAATCGAGGCCCCTCCAGGGAGCAGTACTTC.

This clonotype was seen only a few times. The chain couples TRBV9 to TRBJ2-1; no clear D. Germline loops: CDR1 SGDLS, CDR2 YYNGEE. The CDR3 is 14 amino acids. Trimming shortened V by 0 bases and J by 7 bases, and 11 bases separated the two germline ends. DNA of the CDR3: TGTGCCAGCAGCGTAGGGCCAGGAGAGAATGAGCAGTTCTTC. Translation gives CASSVGPGENEQFF.

Of note for this clonotype: A clone one base away is much larger, so this may be a read error. The chain employs TRBV20-1 and TRBJ2-4; D remains ambiguous. The germline CDR1 and CDR2 sequences are DFQATT and SNEGSKA (reference sequence). The CDR3 has 15 residues. The CDR3 region has the DNA TGCTGTGCTAGAGCACGGTGGCTAGCCAAAAACATTCAGTACTTC. Its translation: CCARARWLAKNIQYF.

There are a few counts of this clonotype. The V and J genes are TRBV11-2 and TRBJ1-6; D remains unclear. The germline V gene has CDR1 SGHAT and CDR2 FQNNGV. The CDR3 is 14 residues long. V dropped 6 bases and J dropped 7 bases, with 13 bases sitting between them. The CDR3 is CASRRMVGNSPLHF. The CDR3, as DNA: TGTGCCAGCAGACGGATGGTCGGGAATTCACCCCTCCACTTT.

This clonotype was detected a few times. The chain recombines TRBV7-6 with TRBJ2-5; TRBD1 matches at 10 bases. The junction had 5 bases not matched to a gene; V was cut back by 6 bases and J by 1 base. This CDR3 comprises 15 residues. Germline V gene sequence: CDR1 SGHVS, CDR2 FNYEAQ. The CDR3 region is CASRRGQGIQETQYF. The CDR3 region has the DNA TGTGCCAGCAGGAGGGGACAGGGGATCCAAGAGACCCAGTACTTC.

This clonotype is medium-sized by share. V is TRBV11-2 and J is TRBJ2-4, with D unresolved. Trimming shortened V by 7 bases and J by 8 bases, and 9 bases separated the two germline ends. CDR3 size: 11 residues. The germline CDR1 and CDR2 sequences are SGHAT and FQNNGV. CDR3 sequence (DNA): TGTGCCAGCAAGGGCTTTGACATTCAGTACTTC. It yields the protein CASKGFDIQYF.

This clonotype was detected ten times or more. The chain employs TRBV12-3 or TRBV12-4 and TRBJ2-7; 9 positions agree with TRBD2. CDR3 length: 17 residues. The J segment lost 2 bases and the V segment lost 4 bases, leaving 12 bases of the junction unmatched. For the CDR3, the DNA is TGTGCCAGCAGTTATGGGGCGGGGGGGAGCCGTACCTACGAGCAGTACTTC. Protein product: CASSYGAGGSRTYEQYF.

This clonotype was seen ten or more times. V and J are TRBV2 and TRBJ2-5; D is perhaps TRBD1 or TRBD2 (5 bases each). Germline lookup yields CDR1 SNHLY and CDR2 FYNNEI. V lost 9 bases to trimming and J lost 1 base, with 9 bases between them. There are 12 residues in the CDR3. The CDR3 DNA follows: TGTGCCAGTCAGGGAGTCCAAGAGACCCAGTACTTC. This sequence encodes CASQGVQETQYF.

This clonotype showed up many times. The chain couples TRBV20-1 to TRBJ1-5; TRBD1 might be the D (5 bases). CDR3 size: 15 residues. Deletions cut 6 bases from V and 2 bases from J, with 17 bases between. CDR1 DFQATT and CDR2 SNEGSKA come from the germline V gene (reference sequence). CDR3 sequence reads: CSAIRGVVGNQPQHF. As DNA, the CDR3 is TGCAGTGCCATTCGGGGGGTAGTCGGCAATCAGCCCCAGCATTTT.

In its sample, this clonotype was seen many times. The chain carries TRBV28 and TRBJ1-3; D gene uncertain. This CDR3 is 13 amino acids long. In germline, CDR1 is MDHEN, CDR2 SYDVKM. V was trimmed by 2 bases and J by 0 bases, leaving 2 bases between them. Here the CDR3 reads CASSLPSGNTIYF. CDR3 DNA sequence: TGTGCCAGCAGTTTACCCTCTGGAAACACCATATATTTT.

This clonotype was observed at least ten times. The chain links TRBV4-3 to TRBJ2-1, with TRBD1 identical over 9 bases. Germline V gene data show CDR1 as LGHNA and CDR2 as YSLEER. Trimming at V came to 1 base and at J to 8 bases, leaving 6 bases not matched to a gene. The CDR3 is 15 amino acids. The CDR3 bases are TGCGCCAGCAGCCAAGGACAGGGGGAGTCCCATGAGCAGTTCTTC. Protein product: CASSQGQGESHEQFF.

V gene TRBV9 combines with J gene TRBJ2-5, with no clear D. CDR3 length: 14 residues. The V end was cut by 4 bases, the J end by 2 bases, with 12 bases between. CDR1 and CDR2 (germline): SGDLS, YYNGEE. CDR3 sequence reads: CASSPGTTQETQYF. In DNA, the CDR3 is TGTGCCAGCAGCCCAGGCACTACTCAAGAGACCCAGTACTTC.

This clonotype was counted many times. The chain uses TRBV7-9 and TRBJ1-2, with 7 bases aligning to TRBD1. With 5 bases clipped from V and 6 bases from J, the junction kept 15 bases outside the gene matches. Germline V gene sequence: CDR1 SEHNR, CDR2 FQNEAQ (reference sequence). This CDR3 region has 16 residues. CDR3 bases: TGTGCCAGCAGCCCCCAGTTTGACAGGGCTGGGGATGGCTACACCTTC. Amino acids: CASSPQFDRAGDGYTF.

This clonotype was seen a handful of times. This chain uses TRBV7-9 with TRBJ2-1; 7 bases line up with TRBD2. Germline lookup yields CDR1 SEHNR and CDR2 FQNEAQ (reference sequence). The CDR3 has 14 residues. J lost 6 bases, V lost 4 bases, and 6 bases had no gene match. The CDR3 region has the DNA TGTGCCAGCAGCTCAGGACTAGTTATCAATGAGCAGTTCTTC. As protein: CASSSGLVINEQFF. Supplemented by reference TRBV7-9 and TRBJ2-1, the full variable domain reads DTGVSQNPRHKITKRGQNVTFRCDPISEHNRLYWYRQTLGQGPEFLTYFQNEAQLEKSRLLSDRFSAERPKGSFSTLEIQRTEQGDSAMYLCASSSGLVINEQFFGPGTRLTVL.

This clonotype was picked up many times. The rearrangement links TRBV27 to TRBJ2-7, with 9 bases aligning to TRBD1. The CDR3 has 15 amino acids. V trimming: 6 bases; J trimming: 2 bases; junction bases outside the gene matches: 8. Looked up from germline, CDR1 is MNHEY and CDR2 is SMNVEV (reference sequence). The chain's CDR3 is CASSFGDRATYEQYF. In DNA form, the CDR3 reads TGTGCCAGCAGCTTTGGGGACAGGGCCACCTACGAGCAGTACTTC.

The V and J genes are TRBV20-1 and TRBJ2-5; D unresolved. Trimming took off 2 bases at V and 0 bases at J, with 4 bases between the two ends. Germline values: CDR1 DFQATT, CDR2 SNEGSKA (reference sequence). The CDR3 is 12 residues long. CDR3 protein: CSARQYQETQYF. Here the CDR3 DNA reads TGCAGTGCTAGACAATACCAAGAGACCCAGTACTTC.

In nucleotides, the CDR3 is TGTGCCAGCAGCCACGCGGGACTAGCGGGGGCCCTAGCCAAAAACATTCAGTACTTC. It encodes CASSHAGLAGALAKNIQYF. The chain couples TRBV7-2 to TRBJ2-4, with 14 bases that match TRBD2. J gave up 0 bases and V 5 bases, and 9 bases lay outside the gene matches. CDR3 length equals 19 residues. Germline loops: CDR1 SGHTA, CDR2 FQGNSA.

This clonotype is a singleton in its sample. This may be a read error, as it is one base from a much larger clone. The V and J genes are TRBV7-6 and TRBJ1-6; TRBD1 might be the D (5 bases). Germline V gives CDR1 SGHVS, CDR2 FNYEAQ. The CDR3 consists of 13 residues. CDR3 sequence reads: CASSSSNQGPFHF. The CDR3 DNA sequence: TGTGCCAGCAGCTCGTCTAATCAGGGACCCTTCCACTTT.

This clonotype was seen many times. This sequence joins TRBV5-1 and TRBJ1-5; D is unclear. Germline V gene lookup returns CDR1 SGHRS and CDR2 YFSETQ. The ends were cut back, 0 bases at V and 0 bases at J, with 7 bases in the middle. The CDR3 contains 15 residues. CDR3 sequence (DNA): TGCGCCAGCAGCTTGGAGGGATATAGCAATCAGCCCCAGCATTTT. This sequence encodes CASSLEGYSNQPQHF.

The J gene is TRBJ2-3, the V gene TRBV18, with D unresolved. Germline values: CDR1 KGHSH, CDR2 LQKENI. Trimming removed 1 base from V and 0 bases from J, with 5 bases in between. This CDR3 comprises 14 residues. The CDR3 sequence is CASSPLVSTDTQYF. The DNA for the CDR3 is TGTGCCAGCTCACCACTTGTCAGCACAGATACGCAGTATTTT.

This clonotype was counted ten times or more. This chain uses TRBV29-1 with TRBJ1-5; TRBD1 matches at 9 bases. This CDR3 is 13 amino acids long. J gave up 6 bases and V 4 bases, and 4 bases lay outside the gene matches. Per germline, CDR1 SQVTM and CDR2 ANQGSEA. CDR3 loop: CSVAQGAGQPQHF. For the CDR3, the DNA is TGCAGCGTTGCACAGGGGGCGGGTCAGCCCCAGCATTTT. Based on the CDR3 plus reference TRBV29-1 and TRBJ1-5, the full variable domain is SAVISQKPSRDICQRGTSLTIQCQVDSQVTMMFWYRQQPGQSLTLIATANQGSEATYESGFVIDKFPISRPNLTFSTLTVSNMSPEDSSIYLCSVAQGAGQPQHFGDGTRLSIL.